A single sample gave rise to the 26 T cell receptor beta chains below, sequenced in a study of cytomegalovirus exposure and HLA in healthy donors. In the PCR, 60 Vbeta and 13 Jbeta primers were used. Libraries were prepared by immunoSEQ multiplex PCR; TCRdb keeps only in-frame clonotypes and omits some of them. The table includes about 130,000 clones, 8.5% to 10% detected once. Source material: PBMCs. These receptors came from a man aged 35-49 years in good health and CMV-seronegative.

The rearrangement links TRBV11-2 to TRBJ1-1; the D is unclear. This CDR3 has 12 residues. V gave up 1 base and J gave up 12 bases, with 12 bases separating them. CDR1 is SGHAT and CDR2 is FQNNGV in the germline V gene. The CDR3 sequence: CASSLVGVPTFF. CDR3 sequence (DNA): TGTGCCAGCAGCTTAGTCGGGGTTCCAACTTTCTTT.

On this clone itself: An end of the junction does not agree with germline; a read error may underlie this. CDR3 region: CASSLAGGFYSPLHF. For the CDR3, the DNA is TGTGCCAGCAGTTTAGCTGGGGGCTTCTATTCACCCCTCCACTTT. This sequence joins TRBV7-9 and TRBJ1-6, with D perhaps matching TRBD1 (6 bases). Germline lookup yields CDR1 SEHNR and CDR2 FQNEAQ (reference sequence). This CDR3 contains 15 residues.

The chain combines TRBV18 with TRBJ2-3; 8 bases match TRBD2. Unmatched junction bases numbered 12, after V lost 0 bases and J lost 4 bases. This CDR3 has 18 residues. The germline V gene encodes CDR1 KGHSH and CDR2 LQKENI. For the CDR3, the DNA is TGTGCCAGCTCACCACCGGGGGAACTAGCGGAGAGGCCAGATACGCAGTATTTT. Translated: CASSPPGELAERPDTQYF.

The V call is TRBV7-3, the J call TRBJ2-1; 10 positions match TRBD2. The CDR3 extends over 15 amino acids. Germline assignment: CDR1 SGHTA and CDR2 FQGTGA. V shed 2 bases and J 5 bases; nucleotides not matched to a gene: 3. DNA of the CDR3: TGTGCCAGCAGCTTAGAACTAGCGGGAAACAATGAGCAGTTCTTC. It translates to CASSLELAGNNEQFF.

The V gene is TRBV5-1, the J gene TRBJ2-2; 8 nucleotides agree with TRBD1. CDR3 length: 16 amino acids. The V gene end was trimmed by 6 bases and the J gene end by 1 base; junction bases not matched to a gene: 8. Germline values: CDR1 SGHRS, CDR2 YFSETQ. CDR3 nucleotide sequence: TGCGCCAGCATTTCGACCGGGACAGGGAACACCGGGGAGCTGTTTTTT. It codes for CASISTGTGNTGELFF.

In this sample, this clone turned up a few times. V is TRBV5-1 and J is TRBJ1-2, with a tentative D call TRBD1 (5 bases). This CDR3 comprises 13 residues. V lost 2 bases, J lost 5 bases, and 10 bases lay in between. CDR1 and CDR2 from the germline V gene are SGHRS and YFSETQ. CDR3 coding DNA: TGCGCCAGCAGCTTAGGGGTTGGTTATGGCTACACCTTC. As protein: CASSLGVGYGYTF.

This clone has just a few counts. The J gene is TRBJ1-5, the V gene TRBV19, with a weak D call TRBD1 (5 bases). The CDR3 contains 15 residues. V was cut by 6 bases and J by 2 bases, with 14 bases left in between. CDR1 is LNHDA, CDR2 SQIVND, per germline (reference sequence). The DNA of the CDR3 is TGTGCCAGTAGGTCACAGGATTCAGGCAATCAGCCCCAGCATTTT. Its translation: CASRSQDSGNQPQHF.

In DNA, the CDR3 is TGTGCCAGCAGCCTCACAGGAGCTAGCAATCAGCCCCAGCATTTT. Encoded protein: CASSLTGASNQPQHF. J is TRBJ1-5 and V is TRBV4-2, with a possible D match to TRBD1 (5 bases). Germline V gene data show CDR1 as LGHNA and CDR2 as YNFKEQ. The V gene lost 4 bases and the J gene lost 0 bases, with 10 bases spanning the gap. The CDR3 runs 15 residues.

This chain connects TRBV13 to TRBJ1-2, with TRBD1 as a possible D gene (5 bases). The CDR3 is made up of 13 amino acids. Between the trimmed V and J ends, which lost 4 bases and 7 bases, there was a span of 13 bases. Germline CDR1 reads PRHDT; CDR2 reads FYEKMQ (reference sequence). Written as DNA, the CDR3 is TGTGCCAGCAGCTGGGGCCCAAACGGTGGCTACACCTTC. Translating it yields CASSWGPNGGYTF.

The chain links TRBV25-1 to TRBJ1-2; D possibly corresponds to TRBD1 (6 bases). The germline CDR1 and CDR2 sequences are MGHDK and SYGVNS. The V and J ends lost 6 bases and 7 bases respectively, with 12 bases between them. CDR3 length: 12 amino acids. CDR3 nucleotide sequence: TGTGCCAGCAGCGGGGGGGCGGCTGGCTACACCTTC. Amino acid sequence: CASSGGAAGYTF.

This clone has only a few counts. The chain recombines TRBV28 with TRBJ1-5, with TRBD1 as a possible D gene (6 bases). The CDR3 sequence is 14 residues long. The germline V gene encodes CDR1 MDHEN and CDR2 SYDVKM. The germline V and J ends were trimmed by 5 bases and 4 bases, with 12 bases remaining between them. This chain's CDR3 is CASSRWQGNQPQHF. CDR3 in DNA: TGTGCCAGCAGTAGGTGGCAGGGGAATCAGCCCCAGCATTTT.

This clone was recorded a few times. The sample holds other DNA sequences that translate to the same CDR3. The chain employs TRBV4-1 and TRBJ1-1; D gene unclear. V was pared by 0 bases and J by 2 bases, with 10 bases between. Germline loops: CDR1 MGHRA, CDR2 YSYEKL. The CDR3 totals 15 residues. CDR3 nucleotide sequence: TGCGCCAGCAGCCAAGATGGTCGGGGTAACACTGAAGCTTTCTTT. This sequence encodes CASSQDGRGNTEAFF.

The J gene is TRBJ2-1, the V gene TRBV7-8; 10 nucleotides line up with TRBD1. V was pared by 1 base and J by 4 bases, with 10 bases of the junction left unmatched. CDR1 and CDR2 from the germline V gene are SGHVS and FQNEAQ. The CDR3 has 18 amino acids. The CDR3 region is CASSLDVFPGQGYNEQFF. The CDR3 coding sequence is TGTGCCAGCAGCTTAGACGTATTCCCGGGACAGGGGTACAATGAGCAGTTCTTC.

This clone came up many times. The chain has TRBV4-2 and TRBJ2-1; D perhaps matches TRBD2 (6 bases). This CDR3 region has 15 residues. The V and J ends lost 4 bases and 5 bases respectively, with 15 bases between them. CDR1 is LGHNA, CDR2 YNFKEQ, per germline. The CDR3 sequence: CASSPTREAHNEQFF. CDR3 nucleotide sequence: TGTGCCAGCAGCCCCACGAGGGAGGCCCACAATGAGCAGTTCTTC.

A few counts support this clone. The V call is TRBV7-9, the J call TRBJ2-1; no firm D call. The CDR3 covers 12 residues. Trimming cost V 1 base and J 4 bases, with 2 bases left between them. Germline-derived CDR1 and CDR2 are SEHNR and FQNEAQ (reference sequence). In nucleotides, the CDR3 is TGTGCCAGCAGCTTAGTATACAATGAGCAGTTCTTC. Its translation is CASSLVYNEQFF.

This clone was counted between two and nine times. CDR3 nucleotides: TGTGCCATCAGTGAGGGCAGGGGGCAGGACAATGAGCAGTTCTTC. Amino acid sequence: CAISEGRGQDNEQFF. The chain employs TRBV10-3 and TRBJ2-1, with 8 bases identical to TRBD1. CDR3 length equals 15 residues. The germline CDR1 and CDR2 sequences are ENHRY and SYGVKD. V lost 2 bases, J lost 5 bases, and 5 bases stayed unmatched.

This chain uses TRBV5-1 with TRBJ1-2, with 9 bases that match TRBD1. Germline CDR1 reads SGHRS; CDR2 reads YFSETQ. CDR3 length: 19 residues. With 4 bases clipped from V and 3 bases from J, the junction kept 19 bases outside the gene matches. The CDR3 DNA sequence: TGCGCCAGCAGCGAGGTTCCCCGGGGACAGGGATCCTTCGACTATGGCTACACCTTC. Its translation: CASSEVPRGQGSFDYGYTF.

The chain uses TRBV27 and TRBJ2-5; TRBD1 matches at 9 bases. The CDR3 contains 18 residues. Unmatched junction bases numbered 17, after V lost 4 bases and J lost 5 bases. The germline V gene has CDR1 MNHEY and CDR2 SMNVEV (reference sequence). The CDR3 DNA is TGTGCCAGCAGTTCCTTTCTGCCGGGACAGGGAGTTCAGGAGACCCAGTACTTC. It translates to CASSSFLPGQGVQETQYF.

The rearrangement joins TRBV7-7 to TRBJ2-5; 11 bases map to TRBD2. Per germline, CDR1 SSHAT and CDR2 FNYEAQ (reference sequence). With 1 base clipped from V and 5 bases from J, the junction kept 3 bases outside the gene matches. The CDR3 is made up of 15 amino acids. The CDR3: CASSLGSSGGETQYF. The CDR3 DNA reads as TGTGCCAGCAGCTTAGGCTCTAGCGGGGGGGAGACCCAGTACTTC.

The rearrangement uses TRBV7-3 and TRBJ2-5; 10 bases are a match to TRBD1. With 2 bases clipped from V and 2 bases from J, the junction kept 8 bases outside the gene matches. The CDR3 is 17 amino acids. CDR1 SGHTA and CDR2 FQGTGA come from the germline V gene. Written as DNA, the CDR3 is TGTGCCAGCAGCTTACATGGGGGGACAGGGGCTCAAGAGACCCAGTACTTC. The encoded protein is CASSLHGGTGAQETQYF.

This sequence joins TRBV5-1 and TRBJ2-2, with 7 bases identical to TRBD1. Germline V lookup: CDR1 SGHRS, CDR2 YFSETQ. V was clipped by 1 base and J by 4 bases; unmatched bases: 4. The length of the CDR3 is 15 residues. CDR3 residues: CASSLSRGITGELFF. Written as DNA, the CDR3 is TGCGCCAGCAGCTTGTCCAGGGGGATCACCGGGGAGCTGTTTTTT.

V and J are TRBV13 and TRBJ1-2, with 8 bases matching TRBD1. The ends lost 5 bases at V and 1 base at J; junction bases unmatched: 6. The CDR3 has 15 amino acids. The germline V gene encodes CDR1 PRHDT and CDR2 FYEKMQ (reference sequence). In nucleotides, the CDR3 is TGTGCCAGCAGCCCCCAGGGGGCTAGTAACTATGGCTACACCTTC. It codes for CASSPQGASNYGYTF.

This clone occurred a few times. Compared with germline, one end of the junction differs, possibly owing to a read error. The V and J genes are TRBV30 and TRBJ1-3; no definite D call. Germline V lookup: CDR1 GTSNPN, CDR2 SVGIG (reference sequence). This CDR3 contains 15 residues. This CDR3 reads CVWSVSRLSGNTIYF. The CDR3 bases are TGTGTCTGGAGTGTAAGTCGACTCTCTGGAAACACCATATATTTT.

The genes are TRBV9 and TRBJ2-7; TRBD1 agrees at 11 bases. Germline trimming cut 0 bases from V and 3 bases from J; bases unmatched to any gene: 5. The CDR3 runs 16 residues. Germline CDR1 is SGDLS and CDR2 is YYNGEE. The CDR3 is CASSVGPGTGGYEQYF. CDR3 DNA: TGTGCCAGCAGCGTAGGACCCGGGACAGGGGGCTACGAGCAGTACTTC.

The J gene is TRBJ2-7, the V gene TRBV4-2; 7 nucleotides line up with TRBD1. Germline CDR1 reads LGHNA; CDR2 reads YNFKEQ. CDR3 size: 15 residues. Losses at the gene ends were 1 base for V and 5 bases for J; bases not matched to a gene: 8. The CDR3 nucleotides are TGTGCCAGCAGCCAAGCCGAGGGGGCGAAGGACGAGCAGTACTTC. This sequence encodes CASSQAEGAKDEQYF.

Only a few counts were recorded for this clone. This chain uses TRBV27 with TRBJ1-6; weak D call: TRBD1 (6 bases). Germline assignment: CDR1 MNHEY and CDR2 SMNVEV (reference sequence). The V gene lost 1 base and the J gene lost 8 bases, with 12 bases spanning the gap. CDR3 size: 15 residues. This CDR3 reads CASSLYRVGDSPLHF. CDR3 DNA: TGTGCCAGCAGTTTATACAGGGTGGGGGATTCACCCCTCCACTTT.